This T cell receptor beta chain was recorded in a study of blood T cell repertoires in COVID-19. Background on the study: Sample material is recorded as cDNA or gDNA derived from T cells, B-cell-depleted T cells, or PBMCs.

Profiled with immunoSEQ multiplex PCR; TCRdb holds only in-frame clones, not every one. The sample includes 350,000 to 400,000 clones, around nine tenths of them seen just once. CDR1 is MNHEY and CDR2 is SVGAGI in the germline V gene. V was clipped by 2 bases and J by 5 bases, with 10 bases between them. The CDR3 consists of 15 residues. The sample holds one count of this clone. The receptor was isolated from an older woman with COVID-19, enrolled during active disease. This chain connects TRBV6-5 to TRBJ1-6; no reliable D call. Sequencing was carried out using peripheral blood. The CDR3 loop is CASSYNGGDNSPLHF. CDR3 nucleotides: TGTGCCAGCAGTTACAACGGAGGAGATAATTCACCCCTCCACTTT.